This TCR beta chain appears in the sequencing data of a study of cytomegalovirus exposure and HLA in healthy donors. The study, taken as a whole, reports: Most TCR sequences were uncommon, yet certain public TCRs appeared in many donors. Researchers counted around 170 TCR beta chains as cytomegalovirus-associated.

Libraries were prepared by immunoSEQ multiplex PCR; TCRdb keeps only in-frame clonotypes and omits some of them. Here the sample spans tens of thousands of clones, 96% being singletons. V shed 2 bases, J shed 6 bases, and the junction held 6 bases outside the gene matches. The CDR3 totals 15 residues. Germline CDR1 and CDR2: PRHDT and FYEKMQ (reference sequence). This clone was detected once. The antigen is unknown. Sequencing was done on a sample of PBMCs. This rearrangement joins TRBV13 to TRBJ2-2; 7 bases are shared with TRBD2. This receptor was taken from a young woman in good health and CMV-seropositive. The CDR3 sequence: CASSLSLGGAGELFF. CDR3 DNA sequence: TGTGCCAGCAGCTTATCATTGGGGGGGGCCGGGGAGCTGTTTTTT.